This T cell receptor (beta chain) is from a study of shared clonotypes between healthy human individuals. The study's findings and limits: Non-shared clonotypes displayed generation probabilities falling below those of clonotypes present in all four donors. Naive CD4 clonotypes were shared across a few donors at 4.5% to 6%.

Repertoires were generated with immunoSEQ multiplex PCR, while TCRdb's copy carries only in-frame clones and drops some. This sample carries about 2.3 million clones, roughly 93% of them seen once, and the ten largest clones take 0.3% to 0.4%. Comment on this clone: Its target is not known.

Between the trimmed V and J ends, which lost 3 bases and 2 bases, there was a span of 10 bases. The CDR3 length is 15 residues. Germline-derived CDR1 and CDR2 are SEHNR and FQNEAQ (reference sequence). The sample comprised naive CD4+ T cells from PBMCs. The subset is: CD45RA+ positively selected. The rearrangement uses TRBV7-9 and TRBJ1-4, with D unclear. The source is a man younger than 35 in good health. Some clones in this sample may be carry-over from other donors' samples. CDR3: CASSFFGDTNEKLFF. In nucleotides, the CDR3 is TGTGCCAGCAGCTTCTTTGGGGATACTAATGAAAAACTGTTTTTT.